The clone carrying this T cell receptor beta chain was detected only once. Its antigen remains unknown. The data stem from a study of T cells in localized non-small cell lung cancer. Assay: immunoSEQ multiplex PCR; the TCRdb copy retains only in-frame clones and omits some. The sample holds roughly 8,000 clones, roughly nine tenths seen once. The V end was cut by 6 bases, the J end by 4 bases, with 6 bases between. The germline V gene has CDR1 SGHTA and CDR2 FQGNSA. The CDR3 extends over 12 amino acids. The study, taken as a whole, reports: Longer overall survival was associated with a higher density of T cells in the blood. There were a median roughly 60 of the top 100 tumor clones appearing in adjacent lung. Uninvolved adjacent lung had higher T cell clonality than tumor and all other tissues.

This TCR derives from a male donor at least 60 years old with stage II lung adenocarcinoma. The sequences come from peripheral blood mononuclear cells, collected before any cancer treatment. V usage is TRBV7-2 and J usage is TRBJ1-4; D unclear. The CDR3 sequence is CASSRVNEKLFF. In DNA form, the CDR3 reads TGTGCCAGCAGTAGGGTTAATGAAAAACTGTTTTTT.